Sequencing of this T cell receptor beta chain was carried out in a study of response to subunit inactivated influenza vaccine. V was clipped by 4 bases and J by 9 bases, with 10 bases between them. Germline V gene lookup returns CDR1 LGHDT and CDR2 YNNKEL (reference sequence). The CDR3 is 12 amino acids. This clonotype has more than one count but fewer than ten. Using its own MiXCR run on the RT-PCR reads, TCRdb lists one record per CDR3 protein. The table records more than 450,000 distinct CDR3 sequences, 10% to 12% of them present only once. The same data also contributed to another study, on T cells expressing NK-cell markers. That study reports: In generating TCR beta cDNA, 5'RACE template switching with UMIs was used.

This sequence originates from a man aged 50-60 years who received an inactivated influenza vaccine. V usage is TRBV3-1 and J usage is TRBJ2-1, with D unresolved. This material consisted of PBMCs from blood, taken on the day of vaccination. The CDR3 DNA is TGTGCCAGCAGCCCCGAGATAGGTGAGCAGTTCTTC. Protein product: CASSPEIGEQFF.